These T cell receptor beta chains were read from a single sample in a study of T cells in Graves' hyperthyroidism and ophthalmopathy. TCRdb passed the multiplex PCR reads through MiXCR, listing each CDR3 protein once. Of a few hundred thousand distinct CDR3 sequences listed, about a sixth are singletons. The sequencing input was blood. The receptors were sampled from a young woman with Graves' hyperthyroidism. The CDR3 runs from the conserved cysteine through the conserved F or W. A D gene is named only where the DNA matches it firmly. Expanded clones are given a class, and other clones once, few, many or no size at all.

V gene	clone size	J gene	D gene	CDR3 DNA	CDR3 protein
TRBV24-1	many	TRBJ1-1	.	TGTGCCACTCTAAACTGGGAGAACACTGAAGCTTTCTTT	CATLNWENTEAFF
TRBV5-8	few	TRBJ1-2	.	TGTGCCAGCAGCTTGGCACCTGAGACTAACTATGGCTACACCTTC	CASSLAPETNYGYTF
TRBV20-1	many	TRBJ2-7	.	TGCAGTGCTAGTTCTACTAGCCTCTCCTACGAGCAGTACTTC	CSASSTSLSYEQYF
TRBV6-1	many	TRBJ2-1	TRBD2	TGTGCCAGCAGTTATCAAGCCCCGGGACTAGCGGGAAGGGGTGAGCAGTTCTTC	CASSYQAPGLAGRGEQFF
TRBV18	many	TRBJ1-6	TRBD1	TGTGCCAGCTCACCCTGGACAGGGAACTCACCCCTCCACTTT	CASSPWTGNSPLHF
TRBV29-1	many	TRBJ2-2	.	TGCAGCGTTGAGAGTCAGGGGCGGCCCGGGGAGCTGTTTTTT	CSVESQGRPGELFF
TRBV12-3/TRBV12-4	many	TRBJ2-5	TRBD2	TGTGCCAGCAGCCCCGGGGCTAGCGGGGGGGTACAAGAGACCCAGTACTTC	CASSPGASGGVQETQYF
TRBV12-3/TRBV12-4	.	TRBJ1-2	.	TGTGCCAGCAGGGGGGCCAGCGGCTACACCTTC	CASRGASGYTF
TRBV20-1	few	TRBJ2-7	TRBD1	TGCAGTGCTAGTAAGAGACAGGGGGCCTACGAGCAGTACTTC	CSASKRQGAYEQYF
TRBV20-1	.	TRBJ2-7	.	TGCAGTGGAGGTGTCGGCAGGAACTACTACGAGCAGTACTTC	CSGGVGRNYYEQYF
TRBV9	.	TRBJ2-6	.	TGTGCCAGCAGCGTAGACCCCAAAAGCGTCCTGACTTTC	CASSVDPKSVLTF
TRBV2	few	TRBJ2-2	TRBD1	TGTGCCAGCAGAACACAGGGGGTAGGCACCGGGGAGCTGTTTTTT	CASRTQGVGTGELFF
TRBV29-1	many	TRBJ2-3	TRBD2	TGCAGCGTTGATGGTCGACTAGCGGGACCCAATTGGGGCACAGATACGCAGTATTTT	CSVDGRLAGPNWGTDTQYF
TRBV28	many	TRBJ1-2	TRBD1	TGTGCCAGTTTTGGACAGGGAGTCCGAGGCTACACCTTC	CASFGQGVRGYTF
TRBV20-1	once	TRBJ2-5	.	TGCAGTGCTAGTGGCCCGGCAACCCACCAAGAGACCCAGTACTTC	CSASGPATHQETQYF
TRBV6-2/TRBV6-3	few	TRBJ2-1	.	TGTGCCAGCAGAGGTGGTTTTTACTCCCGGGATGAGCAGTTCTTC	CASRGGFYSRDEQFF
TRBV9	.	TRBJ2-3	TRBD2	TGTGCCAGCAGCGAGGGACTAGTTTTCACAGATACGCAGTATTTT	CASSEGLVFTDTQYF
TRBV10-1	many	TRBJ2-3	.	TGCGCCAGCAGTGCGACTAGGGGTTCCACAGATACGCAGTATTTT	CASSATRGSTDTQYF
TRBV5-6	many	TRBJ2-3	TRBD2	TGTGCCAGCAGGTCACTAGCGGGGGGCACAGATACGCAGTATTTT	CASRSLAGGTDTQYF
TRBV5-1	many	TRBJ2-1	TRBD2	TGCGCCAGCAGCTGGGGACTAGCGGACTACAATGAGCAGTTCTTC	CASSWGLADYNEQFF
TRBV7-2	many	TRBJ2-5	.	TGTGCCAGCAGCTTAGTAGGGGGGGCGGGGGAAGAGACCCAGTACTTC	CASSLVGGAGEETQYF
TRBV28	many	TRBJ1-1	.	TGTGCCAGCAGTTTACAGGGGCAGAACACTGAAGCTTTCTTT	CASSLQGQNTEAFF
TRBV10-2	.	TRBJ2-7	TRBD2	TGCGCCAGCAGTCCCGATCCGGGACTAGCGGGAGTTAGGGCTTACGAGCAGTACTTC	CASSPDPGLAGVRAYEQYF
TRBV12-3/TRBV12-4	many	TRBJ2-1	TRBD2	TGTGCCAGCAGCATAGCGGGGGGGCTCAATGAGCAGTTCTTC	CASSIAGGLNEQFF
TRBV11-2	.	TRBJ2-2	TRBD2	TGTGCCAGCAGCTTGAGGACTAGCGGTACCGGGGAGCTGTTTTTT	CASSLRTSGTGELFF
TRBV5-1	many	TRBJ2-1	TRBD2	TGCGCCAGCAGCTTGCTGGGACTAGCGGGTTACAATGAGCAGTTCTTC	CASSLLGLAGYNEQFF
TRBV20-1	many	TRBJ2-3	TRBD2	TGCAGTGCTAGAGATTGGGGGAGGGACACAGATACGCAGTATTTT	CSARDWGRDTDTQYF
TRBV11-2	many	TRBJ2-1	TRBD2	TGTGCCAGCAGCTTAACGGGAGGATTACCACACAATGAGCAGTTCTTC	CASSLTGGLPHNEQFF
TRBV6-1	.	TRBJ1-2	.	TGTGCCAGCAGTGAACCAGGGTATGGCTACACCTTC	CASSEPGYGYTF
TRBV5-1	many	TRBJ1-4	.	TGCGCCAGCAGCTTAGTACAGGATGCAACTAATGAAAAACTGTTTTTT	CASSLVQDATNEKLFF
TRBV6-1	.	TRBJ2-3	TRBD1	TGTGCCAGCAAGCCCCGGACAGGGTGGGCGGCAGATACGCAGTATTTT	CASKPRTGWAADTQYF
TRBV7-9	.	TRBJ1-2	.	TGTGCCAGCAGTTGGGGGGAAGAGGATGGCTACACCTTC	CASSWGEEDGYTF
TRBV20-1	.	TRBJ2-7	.	TGCAGTGCTGTAGCCTACGAGCAGTACTTC	CSAVAYEQYF
TRBV20-1	many	TRBJ2-7	TRBD2	TGCAGTGCTAGAGACCACCTAGCGGGGGGTTCGCGATCGGAGCAGTACTTC	CSARDHLAGGSRSEQYF
TRBV7-3	.	TRBJ2-7	.	TGTGCCAGCAGCTTAGCCCACCCCGGCGAGCAGTACTTC	CASSLAHPGEQYF
TRBV12-3/TRBV12-4	many	TRBJ2-2	.	TGTGCCAGCAGTTCGGACAGCGGATCGTACACCGGGGAGCTGTTTTTT	CASSSDSGSYTGELFF
TRBV5-1	few	TRBJ1-2	.	TGCGCCAGCAGCTTGGCCGGCTTAATTAACTATGGCTACACCTTC	CASSLAGLINYGYTF
TRBV27	many	TRBJ2-1	TRBD2	TGTGCCAGCAGTTCCGAGAGCGGGAGCTCCTACAATGAGCAGTTCTTC	CASSSESGSSYNEQFF
TRBV20-1	.	TRBJ1-2	TRBD1	TGCAGTGCTAGCGGACAGGGCCATGGCTACACCTTC	CSASGQGHGYTF
TRBV29-1	.	TRBJ2-7	TRBD2	TGCAGCGTCGAAACTAGCGGAAGCTCCTACGAGCAGTACTTC	CSVETSGSSYEQYF
TRBV2	many	TRBJ2-5	TRBD2	TGTGCCAGCAGACGACTAGCGGGAGGCTTAGGGAAGACCCAGTACTTC	CASRRLAGGLGKTQYF
TRBV18	many	TRBJ2-2	.	TGTGCCAGCTCACCACTAGAGAACGCCGGGGAGCTGTTTTTT	CASSPLENAGELFF
TRBV6-1	many	TRBJ1-6	.	TGTGCCAGCAGTATCCGACGGGAATCACCCCTCCACTTT	CASSIRRESPLHF
TRBV2	.	TRBJ1-1	.	TGTGCCTCCGTGGAGCCCCCTGAAGCTTTCTTT	CASVEPPEAFF
TRBV4-3	.	TRBJ2-5	TRBD1	TGCGCCAGCAGCCAAGATTTCGGGACAGTGAATATGGAGACCCAGTACTTC	CASSQDFGTVNMETQYF
TRBV28	many	TRBJ2-1	TRBD2	TGTGCCAGCAGTTCCCCTGGGACTAGCGGGAGGGCCCGACATGAGCAGTTCTTC	CASSSPGTSGRARHEQFF
TRBV20-1	many	TRBJ1-1	.	TGCAGTGCTTGGAACACTGAAGCTTTCTTT	CSAWNTEAFF
TRBV6-1	.	TRBJ1-2	.	TGTGCCAGCTCCTTTGATCTCGGGGGCGGCTATGGCTACACCTTC	CASSFDLGGGYGYTF
TRBV2	many	TRBJ2-5	.	TGTGCCAGCAGTGATGAGGGGCCGAAGACCCAGTACTTC	CASSDEGPKTQYF
TRBV12-3/TRBV12-4	.	TRBJ1-1	TRBD1	TGTGCCAGCAGCGGACAGGGGGAGACTGAAGTTTTCTTT	CASSGQGETEVFF
TRBV11-2	many	TRBJ2-7	.	TGTGCCAGCAGCTACGCCGGGGACGAGCAGTACTTC	CASSYAGDEQYF
TRBV3-1	many	TRBJ2-1	TRBD2	TGTGCCAGCAGGGCAGGCTCCCCGGGAGGTGAGCAGTTCTTC	CASRAGSPGGEQFF
TRBV20-1	few	TRBJ2-1	TRBD1	TGCAGTGCTAGGTTGAGGGGGCGATCCTACAATGAGCAGTTCTTC	CSARLRGRSYNEQFF
TRBV7-3	.	TRBJ2-7	.	TGTGCCAGCAGCTCACCTACTAGTGGCGAGCAGTACTTC	CASSSPTSGEQYF
TRBV19	.	TRBJ2-5	.	TGTGCCAGTAGTATCGGCGGTGCAGGGCCCCAAGAGACCCAGTACTTC	CASSIGGAGPQETQYF